These 25 T cell receptor beta chains were sequenced from one sample in a study of blood T cell repertoires in COVID-19. This table comes from immunoSEQ multiplex PCR, and its TCRdb copy is limited to in-frame clones, with some not included. The sample records around 190,000 clones, roughly 84% being singletons. Sample: peripheral blood. These receptor sequences come from a human donor in a cohort sampled during active COVID-19.

This clone appeared a single time. The rearrangement uses TRBV2 and TRBJ1-2; 7 positions match TRBD1. The CDR3 covers 14 residues. Germline CDR1 SNHLY, CDR2 FYNNEI. The trim removed 7 bases at V and 1 base at J, leaving 6 bases unmatched. CDR3 in amino acids: CASTRGQLNYGYTF. The CDR3 bases are TGTGCCAGCACCCGGGGACAGCTTAACTATGGCTACACCTTC.

The rearrangement uses TRBV7-2 and TRBJ1-4, with TRBD1 identical over 10 bases. V shed 7 bases and J 8 bases; nucleotides not matched to a gene: 10. The CDR3 is made up of 15 amino acids. Per the germline V gene, CDR1 is SGHTA and CDR2 is FQGNSA. CDR3 sequence (DNA): TGTGCCAGCACCAAGACAGGGGGCTCGCAGGAAAAACTGTTTTTT. It codes for CASTKTGGSQEKLFF.

The chain links TRBV5-1 to TRBJ1-3; D is perhaps TRBD1 (6 bases). There are 16 residues in the CDR3. The V and J ends lost 3 bases and 0 bases respectively, with 13 bases between them. CDR1 is SGHRS, CDR2 YFSETQ, per germline. The CDR3: CASSSGQSSSGNTIYF. The CDR3 bases are TGCGCCAGCAGCTCCGGACAGTCAAGCTCTGGAAACACCATATATTTT.

The CDR3: CSVEVSQIYGYTF. CDR3 nucleotide sequence: TGCAGCGTTGAAGTGTCACAGATCTATGGCTACACCTTC. The chain recombines TRBV29-1 with TRBJ1-2; D gene uncertain. V dropped 1 base and J dropped 4 bases, with 10 bases sitting between them. The CDR3 runs to 13 residues. Looked up from germline, CDR1 is SQVTM and CDR2 is ANQGSEA.

Notes on this clone: Its ends do not fully match the called genes, so a read error is possible. The J gene is TRBJ2-5, the V gene TRBV14; tentatively, D is TRBD1 (6 bases). The germline CDR1 and CDR2 sequences are SGHDN and FVKESK. This CDR3 spans 12 amino acids. CDR3: CASAQGQVTQYF. The CDR3 DNA is TGTGCCAGCGCACAGGGACAAGTGACCCAGTACTTC. Variable domain in full (rest from reference TRBV14 and TRBJ2-5): EAGVTQFPSHSVIEKGQTVTLRCDPISGHDNLYWYRRVMGKEIKFLLHFVKESKQDESGMPNNRFLAERTGGTYSTLKVQPAELEDSGVYFCASAQGQVTQYFGPGTRLLVL.

This clone was counted between two and nine times. This chain connects TRBV19 to TRBJ2-3, with TRBD1 identical over 8 bases. V shed 1 base and J 0 bases; nucleotides not matched to a gene: 3. The germline gives CDR1 LNHDA, CDR2 SQIVND (reference sequence). This CDR3 has 16 residues. The CDR3 protein is CASSIGQGRSTDTQYF. The CDR3 DNA sequence: TGTGCCAGTAGTATAGGACAGGGGCGCAGCACAGATACGCAGTATTTT.

This chain links TRBV6-6 with TRBJ2-5, with D possibly being TRBD1 (7 bases). Trimming pared 5 bases from V and 0 bases from J, leaving 25 bases between. The CDR3 sequence is 19 residues long. Per the germline V gene, CDR1 is MNHNY and CDR2 is SVGAGI (reference sequence). The CDR3 nucleotides are TGTGCCAGCAGTCAGTACGGGGGCACGGACAGGAGAAACCAAGAGACCCAGTACTTC. It specifies CASSQYGGTDRRNQETQYF.

The rearrangement links TRBV18 to TRBJ2-2, with 7 bases fitting TRBD1. V shed 0 bases, J shed 1 base, and the junction held 2 bases outside the gene matches. The CDR3 is 16 amino acids. CDR1 KGHSH and CDR2 LQKENI come from the germline V gene. CDR3 amino acids: CASSPPDRENTGELFF. CDR3 bases: TGTGCCAGCTCACCACCTGACAGGGAGAACACCGGGGAGCTGTTTTTT.

CDR3 DNA: TGCAGTGCTCAATACGGGAACCCCCTCCACTTT. Its protein product is CSAQYGNPLHF. The V gene is TRBV20-1, the J gene TRBJ1-6; D gene uncertain. Trimming took off 5 bases at V and 13 bases at J, with 12 bases between the two ends. Germline CDR1 reads DFQATT; CDR2 reads SNEGSKA (reference sequence). This CDR3 has 11 residues.

V and J are TRBV6-2 or TRBV6-3 and TRBJ2-7; 10 bases map to TRBD2. The germline gives CDR1 MNHEY, CDR2 SVGEGT. The V and J ends lost 0 bases and 4 bases, in that order; junction bases with no gene match: 0. The CDR3 is 14 residues long. The CDR3 nucleotides are TGTGCCAGCAGTTACTCGGGACTAGCGTACGAGCAGTACTTC. Translated, it gives CASSYSGLAYEQYF.

The chain is built from TRBV19 and TRBJ2-2, with a weak D call TRBD1 (6 bases). The CDR3 sequence is 17 residues long. The germline V gene has CDR1 LNHDA and CDR2 SQIVND (reference sequence). Between the trimmed V and J ends, which lost 7 bases and 2 bases, there was a span of 20 bases. The CDR3 sequence: CASTPAGAPVNTGELFF. As DNA, the CDR3 is TGTGCCAGTACGCCGGCAGGGGCTCCAGTAAACACCGGGGAGCTGTTTTTT.

This clone occurred once. The chain couples TRBV2 to TRBJ1-3, with D possibly matching TRBD1 (5 bases). The CDR3 extends over 14 amino acids. The V end was cut by 6 bases, the J end by 3 bases, with 12 bases between. Germline lookup yields CDR1 SNHLY and CDR2 FYNNEI. CDR3 sequence: CASSQDSVGNTIYF. The DNA of the CDR3 is TGTGCCAGCAGCCAAGACAGCGTTGGAAACACCATATATTTT.

This clone came up once. The rearrangement uses TRBV13 and TRBJ2-1, with D possibly matching TRBD2 (5 bases). The CDR3 length is 15 residues. Germline-derived CDR1 and CDR2 are PRHDT and FYEKMQ (reference sequence). Between the trimmed V and J ends, which lost 5 bases and 4 bases, there was a span of 15 bases. The CDR3: CASSPRETRYNEQFF. The CDR3 coding sequence is TGTGCCAGCAGCCCCCGGGAAACGCGGTACAATGAGCAGTTCTTC. Full variable domain (remainder filled in from reference TRBV13 and TRBJ2-1): AAGVIQSPRHLIKEKRETATLKCYPIPRHDTVYWYQQGPGQDPQFLISFYEKMQSDKGSIPDRFSAQQFSDYHSELNMSSLELGDSALYFCASSPRETRYNEQFFGPGTRLTVL.

The rearrangement links TRBV27 to TRBJ2-5, with 10 bases that match TRBD2. The V and J ends lost 3 bases and 1 base, in that order; junction bases with no gene match: 2. CDR1 MNHEY and CDR2 SMNVEV come from the germline V gene (reference sequence). The CDR3 sequence is 15 residues long. Here the CDR3 DNA reads TGTGCCAGCAGTTTGAGCGGGAGGGCCCAAGAGACCCAGTACTTC. Its protein is CASSLSGRAQETQYF.

The chain carries TRBV18 and TRBJ1-3; a possible D gene is TRBD1 (6 bases). With 3 bases removed from V and 0 bases from J, the gap between germline ends came to 21 bases. Per the germline V gene, CDR1 is KGHSH and CDR2 is LQKENI. The CDR3 has 19 residues. In nucleotides, the CDR3 is TGTGCCAGCTCACCGATGATCCTCGGGGACACAATCTCTGGAAACACCATATATTTT. It codes for CASSPMILGDTISGNTIYF. The full variable domain, in which reference TRBV18 and TRBJ1-3 provide the parts outside the CDR3, is NAGVMQNPRHLVRRRGQEARLRCSPMKGHSHVYWYRQLPEEGLKFMVYLQKENIIDESGMPKERFSAEFPKEGPSILRIQQVVRGDSAAYFCASSPMILGDTISGNTIYFGEGSWLTVV.

The gene calls are TRBV30 and TRBJ2-1; no definite D call. Germline-derived CDR1 and CDR2 are GTSNPN and SVGIG (reference sequence). There are 12 residues in the CDR3. The V gene lost 4 bases and the J gene lost 6 bases, with 10 bases spanning the gap. The CDR3 nucleotides read TGTGCCTGGATTCGTGGCAGCAATGAGCAGTTCTTC. Amino acids: CAWIRGSNEQFF. Full variable domain (rest looked up from reference TRBV30 and TRBJ2-1): SQTIHQWPATLVQPVGSPLSLECTVEGTSNPNLYWYRQAAGRGLQLLFYSVGIGQISSEVPQNLSASRPQDRQFILSSKKLLLSDSGFYLCAWIRGSNEQFFGPGTRLTVL.

The chain couples TRBV3-1 (or the pseudogene TRBV3-2) to TRBJ2-3, with 15 bases matching TRBD2. This CDR3 is 18 amino acids long. Trimming took 7 bases from V and 0 from J; bases not matched to a gene: 8. The V gene's germline CDR1 is LGHDT and CDR2 YNNKEL (reference sequence). The CDR3 coding sequence is TGTGCCAGCACCCCGCGGACTAGCGGGAGGGCCAGCACAGATACGCAGTATTTT. This codes for CASTPRTSGRASTDTQYF.

CDR3 nucleotide sequence: TGTGCCAGCAGTGACGACGGATATAAGCCACAGGGTAATCAGCCCCAGCATTTT. Its translation: CASSDDGYKPQGNQPQHF. This sequence joins TRBV2 and TRBJ1-5, with a possible D match to TRBD1 (6 bases). The germline gives CDR1 SNHLY, CDR2 FYNNEI. The CDR3 spans 18 residues. The V end lost 3 bases, the J end lost 4 bases, and 22 bases lay between the germline ends. The full variable domain, in which reference TRBV2 and TRBJ1-5 provide the parts outside the CDR3, is EPEVTQTPSHQVTQMGQEVILRCVPISNHLYFYWYRQILGQKVEFLVSFYNNEISEKSEIFDDQFSVERPDGSNFTLKIRSTKLEDSAMYFCASSDDGYKPQGNQPQHFGDGTRLSIL.

In its sample, this clone was seen once. The chain carries TRBV12-3 or TRBV12-4 and TRBJ1-2; D call uncertain. Trimming cost V 6 bases and J 7 bases, with 12 bases left between them. CDR3 length: 12 residues. The chain's CDR3 is CASSRGVPGYTF. Here the CDR3 DNA reads TGTGCCAGCAGCCGGGGAGTACCTGGCTACACCTTC.

This clone was seen a single time. This sequence joins TRBV14 and TRBJ2-5; the D is unclear. This CDR3 has 13 amino acids. Trimming cost V 2 bases and J 2 bases, with 6 bases left between them. Germline V gene data show CDR1 as SGHDN and CDR2 as FVKESK. The CDR3 spells CASSQPTQETQYF. CDR3 DNA sequence: TGTGCCAGCAGCCAACCAACTCAAGAGACCCAGTACTTC.

This clone was counted a few times. This chain connects TRBV27 to TRBJ2-2, with 10 bases lining up with TRBD1. This CDR3 comprises 15 residues. The V and J ends lost 6 bases and 6 bases, in that order; junction bases with no gene match: 7. Germline assignment: CDR1 MNHEY and CDR2 SMNVEV (reference sequence). CDR3 amino acids: CASREGQGSSGELFF. The CDR3 nucleotides read TGTGCCAGCAGGGAGGGACAGGGGTCCTCCGGGGAGCTGTTTTTT.

V is TRBV28 and J is TRBJ2-5; 10 bases fit TRBD1. Per the germline V gene, CDR1 is MDHEN and CDR2 is SYDVKM. The CDR3 spans 13 residues. The junction had 6 bases not matched to a gene; V was cut back by 9 bases and J by 5 bases. CDR3 in amino acids: CASRQGAPETQYF. The CDR3 nucleotides read TGTGCCAGTCGACAGGGGGCCCCCGAGACCCAGTACTTC.

The chain links TRBV5-1 to TRBJ1-2, with D perhaps TRBD1 (5 bases). Germline V gene sequence: CDR1 SGHRS, CDR2 YFSETQ. V lost 3 bases to trimming and J lost 11 bases, with 23 bases between them. The CDR3 is 15 amino acids. The CDR3 bases are TGCGCCAGCAGCTCGCTCATAGACAGCCTCAAAGTGTACACCTTC. This sequence encodes CASSSLIDSLKVYTF. Supplemented by reference TRBV5-1 and TRBJ1-2, the full variable domain reads KAGVTQTPRYLIKTRGQQVTLSCSPISGHRSVSWYQQTPGQGLQFLFEYFSETQRNKGNFPGRFSGRQFSNSRSEMNVSTLELGDSALYLCASSSLIDSLKVYTFGSGTRLTVV.

This clone showed up just once. The rearrangement joins TRBV30 to TRBJ2-1; the D is unclear. This CDR3 is built from 14 residues. Germline V gene sequence: CDR1 GTSNPN, CDR2 SVGIG (reference sequence). V was clipped by 7 bases and J by 9 bases, with 22 bases between them. CDR3 nucleotide sequence: TGTGCCTACACTCTCCGAACCACTACGGGTGAGCAGTTCTTC. Amino acids: CAYTLRTTTGEQFF.

This rearrangement joins TRBV28 to TRBJ2-7, with a possible D match to TRBD1 (5 bases). The CDR3 consists of 14 residues. From germline, CDR1 is MDHEN and CDR2 SYDVKM. V was clipped by 3 bases and J by 0 bases, with 9 bases between them. The CDR3 here is CASSFTGSSYEQYF. DNA for the CDR3: TGTGCCAGCAGTTTTACAGGAAGCTCCTACGAGCAGTACTTC.